This T cell receptor (beta chain) is drawn from a study of identifying expanded T cells in peripheral blood. The study's findings and limits: Two-week clone count variance significantly increased as total template count grew.

V was pared by 0 bases and J by 1 base, with 14 bases between. CDR1 is SGHKS and CDR2 is YYEKEE in the germline V gene (reference sequence). The CDR3 has 17 residues. During the collection period, no donor immune events like infections were recorded. In regard to this clone: Its antigen is unidentified.

The protocol was immunoSEQ multiplex PCR, while the TCRdb copy is restricted to in-frame clones and leaves out a portion. Of under 95,000 clones in the sample, about 91% are singletons; the top ten hold around 3%. The source material was blood. This sequence was found in a person aged 18 to 75 in good health. The V gene is TRBV5-5, the J gene TRBJ1-3, with D possibly being TRBD1 (5 bases). CDR3 bases: TGTGCCAGCAGCTTGGGGACGTGGGGCCGGTCTGGAAACACCATATATTTT. Encoded protein: CASSLGTWGRSGNTIYF.